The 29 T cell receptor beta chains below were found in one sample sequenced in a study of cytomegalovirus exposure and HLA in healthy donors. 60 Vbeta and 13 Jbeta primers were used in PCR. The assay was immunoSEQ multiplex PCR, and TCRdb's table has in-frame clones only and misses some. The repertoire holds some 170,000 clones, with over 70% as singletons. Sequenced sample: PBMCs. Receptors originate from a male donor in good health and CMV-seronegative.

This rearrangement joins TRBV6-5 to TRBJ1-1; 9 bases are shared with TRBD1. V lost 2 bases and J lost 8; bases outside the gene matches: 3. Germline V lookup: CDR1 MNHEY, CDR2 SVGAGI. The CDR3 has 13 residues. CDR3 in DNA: TGTGCCAGCAGTTACCGGACAGGGGCGGAAGCTTTCTTT. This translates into CASSYRTGAEAFF.

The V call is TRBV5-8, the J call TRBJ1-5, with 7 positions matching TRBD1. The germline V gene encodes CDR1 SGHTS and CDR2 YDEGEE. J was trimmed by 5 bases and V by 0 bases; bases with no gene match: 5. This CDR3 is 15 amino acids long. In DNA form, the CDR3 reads TGTGCCAGCAGCTTGGGGCAGGGGGGCTATCAGCCCCAGCATTTT. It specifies CASSLGQGGYQPQHF. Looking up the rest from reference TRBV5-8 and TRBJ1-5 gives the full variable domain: EAGVTQSPTHLIKTRGQQATLRCSPISGHTSVYWYQQALGLGLQFLLWYDEGEERNRGNFPPRFSGRQFPNYSSELNVNALELEDSALYLCASSLGQGGYQPQHFGDGTRLSIL.

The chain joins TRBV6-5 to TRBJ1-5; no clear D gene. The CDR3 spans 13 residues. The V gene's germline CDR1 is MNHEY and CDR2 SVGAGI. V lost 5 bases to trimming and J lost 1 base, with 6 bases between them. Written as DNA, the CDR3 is TGTGCCAGCAGTAGCGGAAGCAATCAGCCCCAGCATTTT. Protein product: CASSSGSNQPQHF.

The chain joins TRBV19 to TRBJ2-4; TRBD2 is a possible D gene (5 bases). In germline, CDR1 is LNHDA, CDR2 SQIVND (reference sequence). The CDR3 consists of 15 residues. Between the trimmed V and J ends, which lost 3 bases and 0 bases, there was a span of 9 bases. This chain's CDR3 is CASSMSGLAKNIQYF. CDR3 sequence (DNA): TGTGCCAGTAGTATGAGCGGTCTAGCCAAAAACATTCAGTACTTC.

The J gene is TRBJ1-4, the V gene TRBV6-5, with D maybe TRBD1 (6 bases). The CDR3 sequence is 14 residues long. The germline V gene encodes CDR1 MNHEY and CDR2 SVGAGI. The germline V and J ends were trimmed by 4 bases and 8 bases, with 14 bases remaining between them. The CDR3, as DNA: TGTGCCAGCAGTTCCCCGGGACACCTGGAAAAACTGTTTTTT. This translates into CASSSPGHLEKLFF.

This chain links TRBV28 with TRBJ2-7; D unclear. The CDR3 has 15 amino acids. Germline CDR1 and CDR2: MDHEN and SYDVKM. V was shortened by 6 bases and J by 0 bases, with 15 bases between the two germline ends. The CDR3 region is CASSPFAGSSYEQYF. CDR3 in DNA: TGTGCCAGCAGCCCCTTTGCAGGAAGCTCCTACGAGCAGTACTTC.

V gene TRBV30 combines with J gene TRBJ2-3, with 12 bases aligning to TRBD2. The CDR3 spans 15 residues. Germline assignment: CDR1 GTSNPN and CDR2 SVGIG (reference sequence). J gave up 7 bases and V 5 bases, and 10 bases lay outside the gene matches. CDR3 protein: CAWQLAGGPGHTQYF. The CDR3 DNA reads TGTGCCTGGCAGCTAGCGGGGGGGCCTGGACATACGCAGTATTTT.

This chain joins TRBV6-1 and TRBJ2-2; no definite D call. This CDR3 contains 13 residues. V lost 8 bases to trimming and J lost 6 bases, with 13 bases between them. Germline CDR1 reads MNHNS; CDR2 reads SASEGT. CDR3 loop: CASGRDVPGELFF. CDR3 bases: TGTGCCAGCGGTCGCGATGTTCCCGGGGAGCTGTTTTTT.

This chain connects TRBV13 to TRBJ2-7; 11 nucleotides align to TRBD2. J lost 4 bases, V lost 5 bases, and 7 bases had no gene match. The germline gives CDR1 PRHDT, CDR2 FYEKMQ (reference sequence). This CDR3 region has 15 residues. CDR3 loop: CASSLGLADIYEQYF. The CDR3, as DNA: TGTGCCAGCAGCCTGGGACTAGCGGACATATACGAGCAGTACTTC.

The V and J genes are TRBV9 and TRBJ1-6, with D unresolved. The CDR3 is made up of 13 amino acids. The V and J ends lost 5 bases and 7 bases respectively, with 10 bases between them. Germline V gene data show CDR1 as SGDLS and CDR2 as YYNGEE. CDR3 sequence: CASRHSQNSPLHF. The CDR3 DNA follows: TGTGCCAGCAGACATTCCCAAAATTCACCCCTCCACTTT.

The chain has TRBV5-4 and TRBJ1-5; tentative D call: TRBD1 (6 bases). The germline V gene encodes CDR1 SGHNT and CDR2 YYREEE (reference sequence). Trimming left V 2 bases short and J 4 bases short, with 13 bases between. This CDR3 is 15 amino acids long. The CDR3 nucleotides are TGTGCCAGCAGCTTACAGGGTCGTTCTAATCAGCCCCAGCATTTT. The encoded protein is CASSLQGRSNQPQHF.

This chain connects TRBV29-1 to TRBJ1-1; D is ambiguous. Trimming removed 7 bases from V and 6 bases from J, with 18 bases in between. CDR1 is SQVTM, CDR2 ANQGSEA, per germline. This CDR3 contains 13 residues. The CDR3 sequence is CSARGGSGAEAFF. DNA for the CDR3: TGCAGCGCCCGAGGAGGGAGCGGGGCTGAAGCTTTCTTT.

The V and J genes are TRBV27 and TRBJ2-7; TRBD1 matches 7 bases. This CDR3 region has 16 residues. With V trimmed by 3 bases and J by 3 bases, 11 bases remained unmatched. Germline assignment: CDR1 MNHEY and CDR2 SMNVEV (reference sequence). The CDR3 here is CASSLNFWDRLYEQYF. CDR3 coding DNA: TGTGCCAGCAGTTTGAATTTTTGGGACAGACTCTACGAGCAGTACTTC.

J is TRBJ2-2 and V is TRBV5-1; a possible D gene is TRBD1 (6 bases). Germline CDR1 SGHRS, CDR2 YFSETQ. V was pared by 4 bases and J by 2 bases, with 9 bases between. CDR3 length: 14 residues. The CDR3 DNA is TGCGCCAGCAGCCAAGGGACAAACACCGGGGAGCTGTTTTTT. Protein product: CASSQGTNTGELFF.

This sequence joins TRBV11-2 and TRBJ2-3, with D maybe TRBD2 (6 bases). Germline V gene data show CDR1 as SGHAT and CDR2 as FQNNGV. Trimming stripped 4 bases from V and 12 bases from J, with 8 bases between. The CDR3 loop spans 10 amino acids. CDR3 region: CASSSGLQYF. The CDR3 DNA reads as TGTGCCAGCAGCTCGGGACTTCAGTATTTT.

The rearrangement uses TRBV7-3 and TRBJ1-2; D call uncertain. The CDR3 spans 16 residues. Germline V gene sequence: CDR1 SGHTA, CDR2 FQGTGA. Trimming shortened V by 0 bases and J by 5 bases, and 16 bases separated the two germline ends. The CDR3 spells CASSLTEGVGFYGYTF. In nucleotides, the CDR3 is TGTGCCAGCAGCTTAACGGAGGGAGTTGGGTTTTATGGCTACACCTTC.

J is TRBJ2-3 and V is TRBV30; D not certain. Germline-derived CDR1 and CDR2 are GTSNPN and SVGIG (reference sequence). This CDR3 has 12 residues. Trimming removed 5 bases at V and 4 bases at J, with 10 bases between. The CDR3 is CAWGYMSDTQYF. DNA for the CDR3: TGTGCCTGGGGTTACATGTCAGATACGCAGTATTTT.

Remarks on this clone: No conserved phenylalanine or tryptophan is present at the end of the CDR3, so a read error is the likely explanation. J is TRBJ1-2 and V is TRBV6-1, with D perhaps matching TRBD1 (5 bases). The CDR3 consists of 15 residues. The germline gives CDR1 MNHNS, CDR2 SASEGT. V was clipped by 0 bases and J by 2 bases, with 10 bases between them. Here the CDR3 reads CASSEAPGMNYGYTS. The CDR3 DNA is TGTGCCAGCAGTGAAGCGCCAGGGATGAACTATGGCTACACCTCC.

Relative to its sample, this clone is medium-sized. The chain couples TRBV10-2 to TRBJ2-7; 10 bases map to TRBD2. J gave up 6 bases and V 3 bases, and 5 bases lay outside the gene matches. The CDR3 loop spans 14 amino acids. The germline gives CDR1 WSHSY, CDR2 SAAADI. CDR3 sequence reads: CASSDLAGVSEQYF. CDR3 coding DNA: TGCGCCAGCAGTGATCTAGCGGGAGTATCCGAGCAGTACTTC.

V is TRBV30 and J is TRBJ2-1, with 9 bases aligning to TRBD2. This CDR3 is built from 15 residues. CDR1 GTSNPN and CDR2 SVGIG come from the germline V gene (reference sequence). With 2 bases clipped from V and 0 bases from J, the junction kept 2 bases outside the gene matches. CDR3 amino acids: CAWSLSGSSYNEQFF. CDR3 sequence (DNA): TGTGCCTGGAGTCTTAGCGGGAGCTCCTACAATGAGCAGTTCTTC.

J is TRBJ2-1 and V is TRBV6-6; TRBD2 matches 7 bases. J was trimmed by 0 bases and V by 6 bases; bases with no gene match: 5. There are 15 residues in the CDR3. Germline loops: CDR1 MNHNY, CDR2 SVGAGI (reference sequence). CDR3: CASRLAGISYNEQFF. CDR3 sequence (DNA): TGTGCCAGCAGATTAGCGGGCATCTCCTACAATGAGCAGTTCTTC.

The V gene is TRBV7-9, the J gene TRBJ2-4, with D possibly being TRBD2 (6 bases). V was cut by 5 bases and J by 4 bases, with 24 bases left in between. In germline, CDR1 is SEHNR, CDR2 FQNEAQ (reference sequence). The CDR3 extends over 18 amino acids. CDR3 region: CASSTTIGGEVKKNIQYF. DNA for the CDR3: TGTGCCAGCAGCACTACTATCGGGGGTGAGGTCAAAAAAAACATTCAGTACTTC.

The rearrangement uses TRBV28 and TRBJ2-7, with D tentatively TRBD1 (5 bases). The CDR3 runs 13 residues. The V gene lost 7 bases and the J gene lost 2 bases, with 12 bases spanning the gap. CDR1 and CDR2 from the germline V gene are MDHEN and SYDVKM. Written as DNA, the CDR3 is TGTGCCAGCATCGAGACAGAGCCCTACGAGCAGTACTTC. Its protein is CASIETEPYEQYF.

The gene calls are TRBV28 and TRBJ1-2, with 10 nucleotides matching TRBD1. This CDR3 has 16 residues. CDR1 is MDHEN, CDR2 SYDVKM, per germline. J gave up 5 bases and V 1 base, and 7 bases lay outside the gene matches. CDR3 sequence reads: CASSLSTGGGWYGYTF. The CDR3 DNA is TGTGCCAGCAGTTTATCGACAGGGGGCGGTTGGTATGGCTACACCTTC.

CDR3 residues: CASSLGNALDNEKLFF. CDR3 DNA: TGTGCCAGCAGCCTAGGAAATGCCTTAGACAATGAAAAACTGTTTTTT. The chain has TRBV25-1 and TRBJ1-4; D uncertain. From germline, CDR1 is MGHDK and CDR2 SYGVNS. Deletions cut 6 bases from V and 5 bases from J, with 19 bases between. This CDR3 contains 16 residues.

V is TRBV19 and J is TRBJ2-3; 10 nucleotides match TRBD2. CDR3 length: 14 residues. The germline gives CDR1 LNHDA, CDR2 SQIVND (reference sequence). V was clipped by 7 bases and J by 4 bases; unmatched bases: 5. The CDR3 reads CASMGAGGPDTQYF. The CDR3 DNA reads TGTGCCAGTATGGGAGCGGGAGGGCCAGATACGCAGTATTTT.

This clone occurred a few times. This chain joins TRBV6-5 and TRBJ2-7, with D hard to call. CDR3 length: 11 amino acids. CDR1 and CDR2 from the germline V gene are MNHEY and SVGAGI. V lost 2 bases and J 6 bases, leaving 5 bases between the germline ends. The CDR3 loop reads CASSYESEQYF. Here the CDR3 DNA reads TGTGCCAGCAGTTACGAGAGCGAGCAGTACTTC.

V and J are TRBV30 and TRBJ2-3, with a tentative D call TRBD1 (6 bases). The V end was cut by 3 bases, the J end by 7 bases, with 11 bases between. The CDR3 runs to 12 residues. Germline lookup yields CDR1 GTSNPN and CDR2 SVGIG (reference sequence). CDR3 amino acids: CAWSTQGNTQYF. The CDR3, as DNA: TGTGCCTGGAGCACACAGGGAAATACGCAGTATTTT.

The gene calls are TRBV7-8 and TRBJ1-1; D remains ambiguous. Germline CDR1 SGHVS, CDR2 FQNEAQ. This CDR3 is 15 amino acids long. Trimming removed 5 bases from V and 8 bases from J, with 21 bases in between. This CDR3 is CASSPLSKRRMEAFF. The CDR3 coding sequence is TGTGCCAGCAGCCCCTTAAGCAAGAGGCGGATGGAAGCTTTCTTT. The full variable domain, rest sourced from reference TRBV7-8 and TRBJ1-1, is GAGVSQSPRYKVAKRGQDVALRCDPISGHVSLFWYQQALGQGPEFLTYFQNEAQLDKSGLPSDRFFAERPEGSVSTLKIQRTQQEDSAVYLCASSPLSKRRMEAFFGQGTRLTVV.